This T cell receptor beta chain was captured by sequencing in a study of T cells in Graves' hyperthyroidism and ophthalmopathy. Broader study findings: Blood held most thyroid clonotypes expanded above 0.001 frequency.

The source material, RNA transcripts, was used to amplify TCR beta CDR3 regions. Using the HTBI primer set, a first-round RT-PCR was run on the TCR CDR3. One entry per CDR3 protein results from TCRdb running MiXCR on the multiplex PCR reads. The sample shows about 300,000 distinct CDR3 sequences, approximately 12% of them seen only once. In regard to this clonotype: The antigen is not known.

In patients aged 18 to 65, hyperthyroidism was newly diagnosed, with duration under 2 months. Together with thyroid ultrasound, orbital computed tomography, serum thyroxine and TRAb, clinical symptoms were used for diagnoses. Initially, at the first diagnosis of hyperthyroidism and before any ophthalmopathy symptoms, blood was sampled. Germline values: CDR1 LNHDA, CDR2 SQIVND (reference sequence). V lost 3 bases to trimming and J lost 5 bases; unmatched junction nucleotides: 9. The CDR3 is 15 residues long. The specimen sequenced was blood. The sequence was obtained from a woman younger than 45 with Graves' hyperthyroidism that later progressed to Graves' ophthalmopathy. The chain combines TRBV19 with TRBJ2-5, with 7 bases lining up with TRBD2. For the CDR3, the DNA is TGTGCCAGTAGTATCGGACTAGTCGGAAGCGAGACCCAGTACTTC. This sequence encodes CASSIGLVGSETQYF.